The clone carrying this T cell receptor (beta chain) came up a few times. Its specificity is unknown. V gave up 5 bases and J gave up 2 bases, with 9 bases separating them. This CDR3 has 13 residues. Germline loops: CDR1 SNHLY, CDR2 FYNNEI. This specimen belongs to a study of cytomegalovirus exposure and HLA in healthy donors. Study-wide points: CMV serostatus alone was available as immune exposure information. Cytomegalovirus association was assigned to over 150 TCR beta chains. Later analysis reportedly placed an Asian-associated ancestry cluster below the approximately 730-donor mean in N-insertions. A link between a missense DCLRE1C variant and TCR beta V- and J-gene trimming emerged from a later analysis.

This PCR relied on a set of 60 Vbeta primers and 13 Jbeta primers. Only in-frame clones appear in the TCRdb table, and some are missing; sequencing was by immunoSEQ multiplex PCR. This sample has about 160,000 clones, with around 76% found just once. Sequenced sample: PBMCs. The chain uses TRBV2 and TRBJ1-1, with D uncertain. The TCR sequence derives from a female donor in good health and CMV-seronegative. CDR3 sequence: CASSPQDNTEAFF. DNA of the CDR3: TGTGCCAGCAGTCCCCAGGATAACACTGAAGCTTTCTTT. Filled out from reference TRBV2 and TRBJ1-1, the complete variable domain reads EPEVTQTPSHQVTQMGQEVILRCVPISNHLYFYWYRQILGQKVEFLVSFYNNEISEKSEIFDDQFSVERPDGSNFTLKIRSTKLEDSAMYFCASSPQDNTEAFFGQGTRLTVV.